The rows below give T cell receptor beta chains drawn from one sample of a study of blood T cell repertoires in COVID-19. The data were produced by immunoSEQ multiplex PCR, yet TCRdb's version contains in-frame clones alone and is incomplete. The sample has fewer than 350,000 clones, about 86% seen once. The specimen was peripheral blood. These receptors came from a woman in her 30s who had recovered from COVID-19. Both conserved end residues are part of each CDR3. D genes are given only for firm matches. Size is omitted from some rows. Given values are once, few, many or a class for expanded clones.

V gene: TRBV19; D gene: .; clone size: .; J gene: TRBJ2-3; CDR3 protein: CASSIMSSTDTQYF; CDR3 DNA: TGTGCCAGTAGTATAATGTCAAGCACAGATACGCAGTATTTT
V gene: TRBV10-2; D gene: .; clone size: .; J gene: TRBJ1-1; CDR3 protein: CASTKDRWDTEAFF; CDR3 DNA: TGCGCCAGCACCAAGGACAGATGGGACACTGAAGCTTTCTTT
V gene: TRBV3-1/TRBV3-2; D gene: .; clone size: .; J gene: TRBJ1-3; CDR3 protein: CASSQRGAGNTIYF; CDR3 DNA: TGTGCCAGCAGCCAACGGGGGGCTGGAAACACCATATATTTT
V gene: TRBV30; D gene: .; clone size: .; J gene: TRBJ1-1; CDR3 protein: CAWSKLRGEAFF; CDR3 DNA: TGTGCCTGGAGTAAATTGAGAGGTGAAGCTTTCTTT
V gene: TRBV30; D gene: TRBD1; clone size: .; J gene: TRBJ2-7; CDR3 protein: CAWSLGTGGYEQYF; CDR3 DNA: TGTGCCTGGAGTCTCGGGACAGGGGGGTACGAGCAGTACTTC
V gene: TRBV10-3; D gene: TRBD1; clone size: .; J gene: TRBJ2-7; CDR3 protein: CAISDGDRRTYEQYF; CDR3 DNA: TGTGCCATCAGTGACGGGGACAGGAGGACATACGAGCAGTACTTC
V gene: TRBV19; D gene: .; clone size: once; J gene: TRBJ2-6; CDR3 protein: CASEGVSGANVLTF; CDR3 DNA: TGTGCCAGTGAAGGGGTCTCTGGGGCCAACGTCCTGACTTTC
V gene: TRBV6-6; D gene: .; clone size: .; J gene: TRBJ1-6; CDR3 protein: CASSYRTDLNSPLHF; CDR3 DNA: TGTGCCAGCAGTTACCGGACAGATCTTAATTCACCCCTCCACTTT
V gene: TRBV7-2; D gene: .; clone size: .; J gene: TRBJ2-7; CDR3 protein: CASSPFEGEQYF; CDR3 DNA: TGTGCCAGCAGCCCCTTTGAGGGCGAGCAGTACTTC
V gene: TRBV6-5; D gene: TRBD1; clone size: .; J gene: TRBJ1-5; CDR3 protein: CASSYSNRQGTPQHF; CDR3 DNA: TGTGCCAGCAGTTACTCGAATCGACAGGGAACACCCCAGCATTTT
V gene: TRBV2; D gene: TRBD1; clone size: .; J gene: TRBJ1-1; CDR3 protein: CASKTGEFTEAFF; CDR3 DNA: TGTGCCAGCAAGACAGGGGAGTTCACTGAAGCTTTCTTT
V gene: TRBV28; D gene: .; clone size: .; J gene: TRBJ1-1; CDR3 protein: CASSFRTPNTEAFF; CDR3 DNA: TGTGCCAGCAGTTTCCGGACACCGAACACTGAAGCTTTCTTT
V gene: TRBV3-1/TRBV3-2; D gene: TRBD1; clone size: once; J gene: TRBJ1-5; CDR3 protein: CASSQEPGGQPQHF; CDR3 DNA: TGTGCCAGCAGCCAAGAGCCAGGGGGCCAGCCCCAGCATTTT
V gene: TRBV3-1/TRBV3-2; D gene: .; clone size: .; J gene: TRBJ1-4; CDR3 protein: CASSQVRGLGEKLFF; CDR3 DNA: TGTGCCAGCAGCCAAGTTCGGGGTTTAGGGGAAAAACTGTTTTTT
V gene: TRBV9; D gene: .; clone size: .; J gene: TRBJ2-1; CDR3 protein: CASSVDGLHNEQFF; CDR3 DNA: TGTGCCAGCAGCGTAGATGGACTACACAATGAGCAGTTCTTC
V gene: TRBV6-5; D gene: TRBD1; clone size: .; J gene: TRBJ1-5; CDR3 protein: CASRARDRGNQPQHF; CDR3 DNA: TGTGCCAGCAGAGCCCGGGACAGGGGCAATCAGCCCCAGCATTTT
V gene: TRBV4-1; D gene: .; clone size: .; J gene: TRBJ1-1; CDR3 protein: CASSFLPAGGIGGGEAFF; CDR3 DNA: TGCGCCAGCAGCTTCCTACCCGCCGGGGGGATAGGAGGTGGTGAAGCTTTCTTT
V gene: TRBV19; D gene: .; clone size: .; J gene: TRBJ2-3; CDR3 protein: CASSRGGAGADTQYF; CDR3 DNA: TGTGCCAGTAGCCGAGGGGGTGCCGGCGCAGATACGCAGTATTTT
V gene: TRBV27; D gene: TRBD2; clone size: .; J gene: TRBJ2-3; CDR3 protein: CASSESAGGLTLEYF; CDR3 DNA: TGTGCCAGCAGTGAATCTGCGGGGGGGTTAACTTTGGAGTATTTT
V gene: TRBV2; D gene: TRBD1; clone size: .; J gene: TRBJ1-2; CDR3 protein: CASSPDRGGDGYTF; CDR3 DNA: TGTGCCAGCAGTCCCGACAGGGGAGGGGATGGCTACACCTTC
V gene: TRBV18; D gene: TRBD2; clone size: .; J gene: TRBJ2-7; CDR3 protein: CASSTTAGVVDEQYF; CDR3 DNA: TGTGCCAGCTCAACCACAGCGGGAGTAGTCGACGAGCAGTACTTC
V gene: TRBV3-1/TRBV3-2; D gene: .; clone size: .; J gene: TRBJ1-1; CDR3 protein: CASSQGGVTEAFF; CDR3 DNA: TGTGCCAGCAGCCAGGGAGGAGTCACTGAAGCTTTCTTT
V gene: TRBV5-1; D gene: TRBD1; clone size: .; J gene: TRBJ1-4; CDR3 protein: CASSLNRQGSNEKLFF; CDR3 DNA: TGCGCCAGCAGCTTGAACCGACAGGGGTCTAATGAAAAACTGTTTTTT
V gene: TRBV5-1; D gene: .; clone size: .; J gene: TRBJ2-1; CDR3 protein: CASSGLGASYNEQFF; CDR3 DNA: TGCGCCAGCAGCGGATTAGGGGCCTCCTACAATGAGCAGTTCTTC
V gene: TRBV3-1/TRBV3-2; D gene: .; clone size: .; J gene: TRBJ1-1; CDR3 protein: CASSQDAGWGVEAFF; CDR3 DNA: TGTGCCAGCAGCCAAGATGCGGGTTGGGGGGTGGAAGCTTTCTTT
V gene: TRBV7-6; D gene: .; clone size: .; J gene: TRBJ2-7; CDR3 protein: CASSQAYEQYF; CDR3 DNA: TGTGCCAGCAGCCAGGCTTACGAGCAGTACTTC
V gene: TRBV7-2; D gene: TRBD1; clone size: .; J gene: TRBJ2-5; CDR3 protein: CASSSRGTGQETQYF; CDR3 DNA: TGTGCCAGCAGCTCCCGCGGGACAGGGCAAGAGACCCAGTACTTC
V gene: TRBV7-9; D gene: .; clone size: .; J gene: TRBJ1-4; CDR3 protein: CASSLGLGGEKLFF; CDR3 DNA: TGTGCCAGCAGCTTAGGACTAGGAGGGGAAAAACTGTTTTTT
V gene: TRBV18; D gene: TRBD1; clone size: .; J gene: TRBJ1-6; CDR3 protein: CASSTGQGYNSPLHF; CDR3 DNA: TGTGCCAGCTCAACGGGACAGGGCTATAATTCACCCCTCCACTTT
V gene: TRBV19; D gene: TRBD1; clone size: .; J gene: TRBJ2-1; CDR3 protein: CASSKGQGSYNEQFF; CDR3 DNA: TGTGCCAGTAGTAAGGGACAGGGTTCCTACAATGAGCAGTTCTTC
V gene: TRBV29-1; D gene: .; clone size: .; J gene: TRBJ2-1; CDR3 protein: CSAFPNLEVSYNEQFF; CDR3 DNA: TGCAGCGCCTTTCCAAATCTAGAGGTCTCCTACAATGAGCAGTTCTTC
V gene: TRBV28; D gene: TRBD1; clone size: once; J gene: TRBJ2-5; CDR3 protein: CASSFPGQGMTQETQYF; CDR3 DNA: TGTGCCAGCAGTTTTCCTGGACAGGGGATGACCCAAGAGACCCAGTACTTC
V gene: TRBV27; D gene: TRBD1; clone size: few; J gene: TRBJ2-7; CDR3 protein: CASTLSSGTATGEQYF; CDR3 DNA: TGTGCCAGCACCCTTTCGTCCGGGACAGCTACGGGTGAGCAGTACTTC
V gene: TRBV30; D gene: TRBD1; clone size: .; J gene: TRBJ1-1; CDR3 protein: CAWSGQGDAEAFF; CDR3 DNA: TGTGCCTGGAGCGGACAGGGGGATGCTGAAGCTTTCTTT
V gene: TRBV19; D gene: .; clone size: .; J gene: TRBJ2-2; CDR3 protein: CASSIAGQGYGELFF; CDR3 DNA: TGTGCCAGTAGTATAGCCGGTCAGGGCTACGGGGAGCTGTTTTTT
V gene: TRBV5-1; D gene: TRBD1; clone size: .; J gene: TRBJ2-2; CDR3 protein: CASNRQGDTGELFF; CDR3 DNA: TGCGCCAGCAATAGACAGGGAGACACCGGGGAGCTGTTTTTT
V gene: TRBV4-1; D gene: TRBD2; clone size: .; J gene: TRBJ2-5; CDR3 protein: CASRTSGGPGGETQYF; CDR3 DNA: TGCGCCAGCCGGACTAGCGGGGGGCCCGGGGGGGAGACCCAGTACTTC
V gene: TRBV27; D gene: TRBD1; clone size: .; J gene: TRBJ1-5; CDR3 protein: CASDREYSNQPQHF; CDR3 DNA: TGTGCCAGCGACAGGGAATATAGCAATCAGCCCCAGCATTTT
V gene: TRBV19; D gene: .; clone size: .; J gene: TRBJ2-5; CDR3 protein: CASSMTQTRATQYF; CDR3 DNA: TGTGCCAGTAGTATGACGCAGACGAGGGCGACCCAGTACTTC
V gene: TRBV5-1; D gene: .; clone size: .; J gene: TRBJ2-7; CDR3 protein: CASSLQGYEQYF; CDR3 DNA: TGCGCCAGCAGCCTTCAGGGCTACGAGCAGTACTTC
V gene: TRBV5-1; D gene: .; clone size: .; J gene: TRBJ2-7; CDR3 protein: CASSFQGEQYF; CDR3 DNA: TGCGCCAGCAGCTTTCAGGGCGAGCAGTACTTC
V gene: TRBV28; D gene: .; clone size: many; J gene: TRBJ2-1; CDR3 protein: CASTGGKILYNEQFF; CDR3 DNA: TGTGCCAGCACCGGAGGGAAGATCCTATACAATGAGCAGTTCTTC
V gene: TRBV28; D gene: .; clone size: few; J gene: TRBJ1-2; CDR3 protein: CAGASNYGYTF; CDR3 DNA: TGTGCAGGAGCCAGTAACTATGGCTACACCTTC
V gene: TRBV27; D gene: .; clone size: .; J gene: TRBJ2-7; CDR3 protein: CASSLQGGGEQYF; CDR3 DNA: TGTGCCAGCAGTCTGCAGGGGGGCGGGGAGCAGTACTTC
V gene: TRBV6-5; D gene: TRBD2; clone size: .; J gene: TRBJ2-1; CDR3 protein: CASSYRPAGSEQFF; CDR3 DNA: TGTGCCAGCAGTTATAGGCCAGCGGGGAGTGAGCAGTTCTTC
V gene: TRBV5-6; D gene: .; clone size: .; J gene: TRBJ1-5; CDR3 protein: CASSRRRALQPQHF; CDR3 DNA: TGTGCCAGCAGCCGGAGGAGGGCTCTACAGCCCCAGCATTTT
V gene: TRBV12-3/TRBV12-4; D gene: TRBD1; clone size: .; J gene: TRBJ2-3; CDR3 protein: CASSLGTAGTQYF; CDR3 DNA: TGTGCCAGCAGTTTGGGGACAGCTGGTACGCAGTATTTT
V gene: TRBV28; D gene: TRBD2; clone size: .; J gene: TRBJ2-1; CDR3 protein: CASKVGLAGLSSYNEQFF; CDR3 DNA: TGTGCCAGCAAGGTGGGACTAGCGGGACTCAGCTCCTACAATGAGCAGTTCTTC